The 21 T cell receptor beta chains listed next were all sequenced from one sample in a study of monozygotic twins with inflammatory bowel disease. TCRdb re-called the 5' RACE reads, yielding one record per CDR3 amino acid sequence without DNA. This sample's clone table lists 210,000 or so distinct CDR3 sequences. Input material: blood. These receptor sequences come from a human donor with ulcerative colitis or Crohn's disease, or a healthy co-twin of an affected twin (not recorded which).

The chain combines TRBV27 with TRBJ1-1; TCRdb outputs TRBD1, but without DNA this stays unchecked. This CDR3 is built from 15 residues. Germline V gene sequence: CDR1 MNHEY, CDR2 SMNVEV (reference sequence). The CDR3 is CASSFSPGWNSEAFF.

The chain combines TRBV13 with TRBJ2-7; there is no DNA to check the TCRdb D call of TRBD2. Germline-derived CDR1 and CDR2 are PRHDT and FYEKMQ (reference sequence). The CDR3 has 12 amino acids. This chain's CDR3 is CASSTGLGEQYF.

The chain recombines TRBV3-1 with TRBJ1-2. The germline CDR1 and CDR2 sequences are LGHDT and YNNKEL (reference sequence). CDR3 length equals 12 residues. The CDR3: CASSHKSGTRDF.

This rearrangement joins TRBV6-5 to TRBJ2-1; the TCRdb D gene call, TRBD2, has no DNA to confirm it. The germline CDR1 and CDR2 sequences are MNHEY and SVGAGI. The CDR3 totals 17 residues. CDR3 in amino acids: CASSYRASGRLYNEQFF.

The chain joins TRBV25-1 to TRBJ2-7; TCRdb reports TRBD1, a call that lacks DNA to check it against. The CDR3 extends over 14 amino acids. Germline V gene data show CDR1 as MGHDK and CDR2 as SYGVNS. CDR3 in amino acids: CASSELGQDYEQYF.

The gene calls are TRBV7-9 and TRBJ1-1; TCRdb calls TRBD1, which cannot be checked without DNA. The CDR3 length is 16 residues. Per the germline V gene, CDR1 is SEHNR and CDR2 is FQNEAQ (reference sequence). The CDR3 spells CASSQDWDRLRTEAFF.

CDR3 in amino acids: CSVEGLVSVTRGEQYF. The V gene is TRBV29-1, the J gene TRBJ2-7; the D call from TCRdb, TRBD2, cannot be confirmed without DNA. The germline V gene has CDR1 SQVTM and CDR2 ANQGSEA. This CDR3 has 16 residues.

The chain links TRBV7-9 to TRBJ1-5. Per the germline V gene, CDR1 is SEHNR and CDR2 is FQNEAQ (reference sequence). The CDR3 has 14 residues. The CDR3 here is CASSLGAGGQPQHF.

The J gene is TRBJ2-1, the V gene TRBV27; TCRdb's D gene call, TRBD2, goes unchecked for lack of DNA. The CDR3 spans 15 residues. From germline, CDR1 is MNHEY and CDR2 SMNVEV (reference sequence). The CDR3 reads CASSTLGRQYNEQFF.

The chain recombines TRBV5-6 with TRBJ2-6; TCRdb outputs TRBD1, but without DNA this stays unchecked. The CDR3 length is 17 residues. Germline values: CDR1 SGHDT, CDR2 YYEEEE. CDR3 sequence: CASSTSTGVRGANVLTF.

The rearrangement joins TRBV28 to TRBJ2-7; as DNA is missing, the TRBD1 call by TCRdb cannot be tested. This CDR3 is built from 16 residues. Germline lookup yields CDR1 MDHEN and CDR2 SYDVKM. The CDR3 spells CASSPPKGGDWYEQYF.

The chain joins TRBV25-1 to TRBJ2-1. The length of the CDR3 is 14 residues. Germline V CDR1 and CDR2: MGHDK, SYGVNS. Here the CDR3 reads CASSESYTHFEQFF.

The chain has TRBV4-1 and TRBJ2-2; TCRdb picks TRBD2, but there is no DNA to check that call. The CDR3 consists of 20 residues. CDR1 is MGHRA, CDR2 YSYEKL, per germline. CDR3 residues: CASSQGGSGLHTRSTGELFF.

The chain carries TRBV2 and TRBJ2-7. The CDR3 has 15 amino acids. Germline V CDR1 and CDR2: SNHLY, FYNNEI. CDR3 sequence reads: CASSAEAGAYYEQYF.

CDR3 protein: CASSPPIAGARNNEQFF. The V gene is TRBV6-2 or TRBV6-3, the J gene TRBJ2-1; absent DNA, TCRdb's TRBD1 call cannot be checked. Germline-derived CDR1 and CDR2 are MNHEY and SVGEGT. The CDR3 runs 17 residues.

This rearrangement joins TRBV20-1 to TRBJ1-1; there is no DNA to check the TCRdb D call of TRBD1. This CDR3 has 13 residues. From germline, CDR1 is DFQATT and CDR2 SNEGSKA (reference sequence). The CDR3 loop is CSVSTGRFTEAFF.

The chain combines TRBV4-1 with TRBJ2-7; TCRdb selects TRBD1, and the lack of DNA leaves this call unchecked. Germline lookup yields CDR1 MGHRA and CDR2 YSYEKL. This CDR3 region has 15 residues. CDR3 region: CASSQLGQGVYEQYF.

This CDR3 reads CASSPNRDTPSRF. This chain uses TRBV6-5 with TRBJ2-7; TCRdb designates TRBD1, a call that cannot be tested without DNA. Germline assignment: CDR1 MNHEY and CDR2 SVGAGI. The CDR3 is 13 residues long.

The J gene is TRBJ2-3, the V gene TRBV11-2; TCRdb picks TRBD2, but there is no DNA to check that call. The germline V gene has CDR1 SGHAT and CDR2 FQNNGV. This CDR3 comprises 17 residues. The CDR3 sequence: CASSPRGSGGLTDTQYF.

The rearrangement joins TRBV5-1 to TRBJ2-2; TCRdb's D gene call, TRBD1, goes unchecked for lack of DNA. The CDR3 covers 15 residues. Per the germline V gene, CDR1 is SGHRS and CDR2 is YFSETQ. The CDR3 here is CASSPGTGNTGELFF.

The chain has TRBV7-9 and TRBJ1-6; TCRdb selects TRBD1, and the lack of DNA leaves this call unchecked. CDR3 length: 15 amino acids. Germline lookup yields CDR1 SEHNR and CDR2 FQNEAQ (reference sequence). The CDR3 is CASSYRGPMPSPLHF. Full variable domain (remainder filled in from reference TRBV7-9 and TRBJ1-6): DTGVSQNPRHKITKRGQNVTFRCDPISEHNRLYWYRQTLGQGPEFLTYFQNEAQLEKSRLLSDRFSAERPKGSFSTLEIQRTEQGDSAMYLCASSYRGPMPSPLHFGNGTRLTVT.